The rows below give T cell receptor beta chains drawn from one sample of a study of T cell changes during pregnancy in multiple sclerosis. Some clones are missing from TCRdb's copy, which holds only in-frame ones; the method was immunoSEQ multiplex PCR. The data show about 48,000 clones, almost 95% seen once. The sequences come from CD4+ T cells from peripheral blood mononuclear cells, collected in the second trimester of pregnancy. The receptors were sampled from a female donor in good health, enrolled as a control in a pregnancy study. CDR3s include the opening cysteine and the closing phenylalanine or tryptophan. The order of the fields is D gene, V gene, clone size, J gene, CDR3 DNA, CDR3 protein. The D gene is left open where the match is weak. Clone size appears in some rows only: once, few, many, or a class for an expanded clone.

D gene: TRBD2; V gene: TRBV7-9; clone size: -; J gene: TRBJ2-1; CDR3 DNA: TGTGCCAGCAGCTTAACTTCGGGGGGCAATGAGCAGTTCTTC; CDR3 protein: CASSLTSGGNEQFF
D gene: -; V gene: TRBV6-1; clone size: -; J gene: TRBJ2-7; CDR3 DNA: TGTGCCAGCATAGACAGGATATTCTCCTACGAGCAGTACTTC; CDR3 protein: CASIDRIFSYEQYF
D gene: -; V gene: TRBV4-1; clone size: -; J gene: TRBJ2-3; CDR3 DNA: TGCGCCAGCAGCCAACCTGGGAGCTTTTACACAGATACGCAGTATTTT; CDR3 protein: CASSQPGSFYTDTQYF
D gene: -; V gene: TRBV19; clone size: -; J gene: TRBJ2-1; CDR3 DNA: TGTGCCAGTACCCTAAGGGACAATCCCTTATACAATGAGCAGTTCTTC; CDR3 protein: CASTLRDNPLYNEQFF
D gene: TRBD1; V gene: TRBV28; clone size: -; J gene: TRBJ1-5; CDR3 DNA: TGTGCCAGCAGTTTATTTTCCCTCCGGGACAGGGGTGTTCAGCCCCAGCATTTT; CDR3 protein: CASSLFSLRDRGVQPQHF
D gene: -; V gene: TRBV11-1; clone size: -; J gene: TRBJ1-5; CDR3 DNA: TGTGCCAGCAGCTTAGATCAGGGTCAGCCCCAGCATTTT; CDR3 protein: CASSLDQGQPQHF
D gene: TRBD1; V gene: TRBV28; clone size: once; J gene: TRBJ1-4; CDR3 DNA: TGTGCCAGCTTTCCGAGGGGACAGGGAGTTGAAAAACTGTTTTTT; CDR3 protein: CASFPRGQGVEKLFF
D gene: TRBD1; V gene: TRBV28; clone size: -; J gene: TRBJ1-2; CDR3 DNA: TGTGCCAGCAGTTTATGGGGGACAGGGAATGGCTACACCTTC; CDR3 protein: CASSLWGTGNGYTF
D gene: -; V gene: TRBV5-1; clone size: -; J gene: TRBJ2-7; CDR3 DNA: TGCGCCAGCAGCTTGGTTCCGGAGGGCGAGCAGTACTTC; CDR3 protein: CASSLVPEGEQYF
D gene: -; V gene: TRBV19; clone size: -; J gene: TRBJ1-5; CDR3 DNA: TGTGCCGGGGGGGGAGGAAAGCATCAGCCCCAGCATTTT; CDR3 protein: CAGGGGKHQPQHF
D gene: TRBD1; V gene: TRBV9; clone size: -; J gene: TRBJ1-2; CDR3 DNA: TGTGCCAGCAGCAACCCAGGGGGCGGGTATGGCTACACCTTC; CDR3 protein: CASSNPGGGYGYTF
D gene: -; V gene: TRBV28; clone size: -; J gene: TRBJ1-1; CDR3 DNA: TGTGCCAGCAGTCCCTGGGAGGGGAGGACTGAAGCTTTCTTT; CDR3 protein: CASSPWEGRTEAFF
D gene: -; V gene: TRBV25-1; clone size: -; J gene: TRBJ1-5; CDR3 DNA: TGTGCCAGCAGTGAGGGGAGTCAGCCCCAGCATTTT; CDR3 protein: CASSEGSQPQHF
D gene: TRBD2; V gene: TRBV11-3; clone size: -; J gene: TRBJ2-7; CDR3 DNA: TGTGCCAGCAGCTGTCCCGGGACTAGCATCTACGAGCAGTACTTC; CDR3 protein: CASSCPGTSIYEQYF
D gene: TRBD1; V gene: TRBV11-1; clone size: -; J gene: TRBJ2-4; CDR3 DNA: TGTGCCAGCAGCTTATACCTAAGGGGGCAGGCCAAAAACATTCAGTACTTC; CDR3 protein: CASSLYLRGQAKNIQYF
D gene: TRBD2; V gene: TRBV28; clone size: -; J gene: TRBJ2-7; CDR3 DNA: TGTGCCAGCAGTTCGATAGCGGGAGGGTACTACGAGCAGTACTTC; CDR3 protein: CASSSIAGGYYEQYF
D gene: TRBD2; V gene: TRBV18; clone size: -; J gene: TRBJ2-7; CDR3 DNA: TGTGCCAGCTCACCGGGAGCGGGGACCTACGAGCAGTACTTC; CDR3 protein: CASSPGAGTYEQYF
D gene: -; V gene: TRBV6-5; clone size: -; J gene: TRBJ1-5; CDR3 DNA: TGTGCCAGCAGTTACTCGAACAGGTACCAGCCCCAGCATTTT; CDR3 protein: CASSYSNRYQPQHF
D gene: -; V gene: TRBV29-1; clone size: -; J gene: TRBJ1-2; CDR3 DNA: TGCAGCGTTACCTTGGGGCGACCTTCTATTGGCTACACCTTC; CDR3 protein: CSVTLGRPSIGYTF
D gene: -; V gene: TRBV5-4; clone size: -; J gene: TRBJ1-2; CDR3 DNA: TGTGCCAGCAGCTTGGAAGAAGGAAGGGGTGGCTACACCTTC; CDR3 protein: CASSLEEGRGGYTF
D gene: TRBD2; V gene: TRBV9; clone size: -; J gene: TRBJ2-3; CDR3 DNA: TGTGCCAGCAGCGTAGCGGGGGGGGGCACAGATACGCAGTATTTT; CDR3 protein: CASSVAGGGTDTQYF
D gene: -; V gene: TRBV6-1; clone size: few; J gene: TRBJ1-1; CDR3 DNA: TGTGCCAGCAGTGTAAAGGTAGGGCGGCGGGGTGAAGCTTTCTTT; CDR3 protein: CASSVKVGRRGEAFF
D gene: -; V gene: TRBV5-4; clone size: -; J gene: TRBJ2-7; CDR3 DNA: TGTGCCAGCAGCTTGGGAGGAGGGGCCTCCTACGAGCAGTACTTC; CDR3 protein: CASSLGGGASYEQYF
D gene: TRBD2; V gene: TRBV7-9; clone size: -; J gene: TRBJ2-3; CDR3 DNA: TGTGCCAGCAGCATGGGTCTAGCGGGAGGAGATACGCAGTATTTT; CDR3 protein: CASSMGLAGGDTQYF